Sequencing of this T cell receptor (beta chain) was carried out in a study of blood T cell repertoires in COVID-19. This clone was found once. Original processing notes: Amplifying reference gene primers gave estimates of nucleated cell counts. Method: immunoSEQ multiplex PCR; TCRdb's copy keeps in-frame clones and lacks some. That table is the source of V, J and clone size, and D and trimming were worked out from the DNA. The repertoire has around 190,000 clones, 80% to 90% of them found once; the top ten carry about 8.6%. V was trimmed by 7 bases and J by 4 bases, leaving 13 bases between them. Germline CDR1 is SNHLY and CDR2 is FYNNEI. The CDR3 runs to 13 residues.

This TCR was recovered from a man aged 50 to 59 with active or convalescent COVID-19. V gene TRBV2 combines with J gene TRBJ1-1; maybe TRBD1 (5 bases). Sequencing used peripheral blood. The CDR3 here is CASNGLGGTEAFF. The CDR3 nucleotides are TGTGCCAGCAACGGACTGGGGGGCACTGAAGCTTTCTTT.